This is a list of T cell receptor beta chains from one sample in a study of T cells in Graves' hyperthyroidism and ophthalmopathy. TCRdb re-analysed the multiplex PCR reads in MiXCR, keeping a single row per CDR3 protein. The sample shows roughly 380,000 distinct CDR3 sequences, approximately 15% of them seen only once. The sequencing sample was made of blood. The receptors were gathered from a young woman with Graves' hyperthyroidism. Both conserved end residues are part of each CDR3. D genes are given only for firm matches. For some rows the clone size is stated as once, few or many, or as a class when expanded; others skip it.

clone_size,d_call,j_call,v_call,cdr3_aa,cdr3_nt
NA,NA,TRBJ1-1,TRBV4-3,CASSQDTRGTEAFF,TGCGCCAGCAGCCAAGATACGCGAGGGACTGAAGCTTTCTTT
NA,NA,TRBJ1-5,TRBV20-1,CSARDQGQPQHF,TGCAGTGCTAGAGATCAAGGGCAGCCCCAGCATTTT
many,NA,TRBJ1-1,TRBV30,CAWRVGGLNTEAFF,TGTGCCTGGAGGGTAGGGGGGTTGAACACCGAAGCTTTCTTT
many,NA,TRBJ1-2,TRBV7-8,CASSPRDPMFGGYTF,TGTGCCAGCAGCCCACGGGACCCGATGTTTGGCGGCTACACCTTC
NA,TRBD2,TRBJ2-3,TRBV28,CASNFPREGRVTDTQYF,TGTGCCAGCAATTTCCCACGGGAGGGCCGGGTCACAGATACGCAGTATTTT
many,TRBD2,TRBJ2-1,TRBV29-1,CSVPLGGINNEQFF,TGCAGCGTGCCCCTGGGGGGGATAAACAATGAGCAGTTCTTC
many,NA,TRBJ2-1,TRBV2,CASSVYFSSYNEQFF,TGTGCCAGCAGTGTTTACTTCAGCTCCTACAATGAGCAGTTCTTC
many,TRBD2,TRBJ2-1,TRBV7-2,CASSPSAGGEQFF,TGTGCCAGCAGCCCGTCAGCGGGAGGTGAGCAGTTCTTC
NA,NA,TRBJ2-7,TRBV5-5,CASSLEGKQYF,TGTGCCAGCAGCTTGGAGGGAAAGCAGTACTTC
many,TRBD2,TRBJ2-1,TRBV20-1,CSAIPLAGGTSEFF,TGCAGTGCTATCCCATTAGCGGGAGGGACGAGCGAGTTCTTC
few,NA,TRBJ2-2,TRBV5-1,CASSSGTSGELFF,TGCGCCAGCAGCTCCGGGACGAGCGGGGAGCTGTTTTTT
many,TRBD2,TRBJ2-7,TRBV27,CASSSQRLAGGYEQYF,TGTGCCAGCAGTTCACAAAGACTAGCGGGAGGTTACGAGCAGTACTTC
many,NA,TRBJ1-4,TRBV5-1,CASSLAAVNEKLFF,TGCGCCAGCAGCTTGGCGGCAGTTAATGAAAAACTGTTTTTT
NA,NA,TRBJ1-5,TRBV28,CASTSGGGQHQPQHF,TGTGCCAGCACCTCGGGGGGGGGGCAGCATCAGCCCCAGCATTTT
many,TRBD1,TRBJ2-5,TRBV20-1,CSAAPGQRQETQYF,TGCAGTGCAGCTCCGGGACAGAGGCAAGAGACCCAGTACTTC
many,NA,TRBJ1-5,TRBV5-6,CASSLGGTNQPQHF,TGTGCCAGCAGCTTGGGAGGGACTAATCAGCCCCAGCATTTT
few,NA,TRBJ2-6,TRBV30,CAWTSLSGANVLTF,TGTGCCTGGACGTCGCTTTCTGGGGCCAACGTCCTGACTTTC
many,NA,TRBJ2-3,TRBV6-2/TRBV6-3,CASSPFGITATDTQYF,TGTGCCAGCAGCCCCTTTGGGATAACCGCCACAGATACGCAGTATTTT
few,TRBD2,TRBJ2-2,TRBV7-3,CASSSSLATGELFF,TGTGCCAGCAGCTCCTCACTAGCGACCGGGGAGCTGTTTTTT
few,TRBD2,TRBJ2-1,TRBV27,CASSPLGAGGSNEQFF,TGTGCCAGCAGTCCCCTGGGAGCGGGAGGCTCAAATGAGCAGTTCTTC
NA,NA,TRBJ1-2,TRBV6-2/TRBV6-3,CASSYSSGTQRTNYGYTF,TGTGCCAGCAGTTACTCGAGTGGGACCCAACGAACAAACTATGGCTACACCTTC
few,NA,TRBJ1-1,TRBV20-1,CSARDQVGNTEAFF,TGCAGTGCTAGAGATCAAGTGGGGAACACTGAAGCTTTCTTT
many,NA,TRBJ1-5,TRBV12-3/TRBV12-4,CASSHDNQPQHF,TGTGCCAGCAGTCACGACAATCAGCCCCAGCATTTT
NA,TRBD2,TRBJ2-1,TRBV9,CASSVGLAGGISSYNEQFF,TGTGCCAGCAGCGTAGGACTAGCGGGAGGAATTAGCTCCTACAATGAGCAGTTCTTC
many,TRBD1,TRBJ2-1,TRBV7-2,CASSQSGTDYNEQFF,TGTGCCAGCAGCCAATCTGGGACAGATTACAATGAGCAGTTCTTC
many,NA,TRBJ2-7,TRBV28,CASSGVRDYEQYF,TGTGCCAGCAGTGGGGTTCGGGACTACGAGCAGTACTTC
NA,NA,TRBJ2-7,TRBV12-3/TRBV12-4,CASSHPTQQPYEQYF,TGTGCCAGCAGTCATCCCACCCAACAACCCTACGAGCAGTACTTC
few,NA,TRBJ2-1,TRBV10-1,CASSESDVNEQFF,TGCGCCAGCAGTGAGTCGGACGTTAATGAGCAGTTCTTC
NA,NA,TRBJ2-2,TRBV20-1,CSVEGGTGELFF,TGCAGTGTCGAGGGGGGCACCGGGGAGCTGTTTTTT
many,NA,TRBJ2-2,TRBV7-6,CASSFRDTPTGTGELFF,TGTGCCAGCAGCTTCCGGGACACACCTACGGGGACCGGGGAGCTGTTTTTT
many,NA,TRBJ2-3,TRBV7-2,CASSLDVRTSGTDTQYF,TGTGCCAGCAGCTTAGACGTAAGGACGTCGGGCACAGATACGCAGTATTTT
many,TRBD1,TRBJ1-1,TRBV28,CASSLGTGGAPWNTEAFF,TGTGCCAGCAGTTTAGGGACAGGGGGCGCTCCTTGGAACACTGAAGCTTTCTTT
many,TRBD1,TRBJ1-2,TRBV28,CASRVGTAYTF,TGTGCCAGCAGGGTGGGGACAGCCTACACCTTC
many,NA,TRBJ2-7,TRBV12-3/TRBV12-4,CASRLSTGSEQYF,TGTGCCAGCAGACTAAGCACAGGGTCCGAGCAGTACTTC
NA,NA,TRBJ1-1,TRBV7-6,CASSSTSRGTEAFF,TGTGCCAGCAGCTCGACCTCAAGGGGCACTGAAGCTTTCTTT
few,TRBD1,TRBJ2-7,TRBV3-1,CASSQTGAGEQYF,TGTGCCAGCAGCCAGACAGGGGCGGGTGAGCAGTACTTC
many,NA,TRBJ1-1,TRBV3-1,CASTRAGADTEAFF,TGTGCCAGCACCCGGGCCGGGGCGGACACTGAAGCTTTCTTT